These T cell receptor beta chains were read from a single sample in a study of response to subunit inactivated influenza vaccine. From the RT-PCR reads, TCRdb called clonotypes with MiXCR, one entry per CDR3 protein. The sample has about 540,000 distinct CDR3 sequences, approximately 22% seen once; the top ten hold around 2.8%. These data were also filed under a second study, of T cells expressing NK-cell markers.

The input for sequencing was CD4+ T cells sorted from PBMCs, taken 11 to 12 days after vaccination. These receptors were obtained from a man in his forties or fifties who received an inactivated influenza vaccine. CDR3s include the opening cysteine and the closing phenylalanine or tryptophan. D genes are given only for firm matches. The size field is filled for only some rows; it gives once, few, many or a size class.

j_call	v_call	clone_size	d_call	cdr3_aa	cdr3_nt
TRBJ2-1	TRBV7-9	few	TRBD2	CASNLMGGTSGSKQFF	TGTGCCAGCAACCTTATGGGGGGGACTAGCGGGAGTAAGCAGTTCTTC
TRBJ1-6	TRBV3-1	.	.	CASSQDGGVYNSPLHF	TGTGCCAGCAGCCAAGATGGAGGGGTTTATAATTCACCCCTCCACTTT
TRBJ2-1	TRBV2	.	TRBD2	CASSEALWTSYNEQFF	TGTGCCAGCAGTGAAGCGCTCTGGACTAGCTACAATGAGCAGTTCTTC
TRBJ2-3	TRBV19	few	.	CASSTGGRVTDTQYF	TGTGCCAGTAGTACGGGGGGCCGGGTAACAGATACGCAGTATTTT
TRBJ1-1	TRBV18	.	.	CASSPRSAKASTEAFF	TGTGCCAGCTCACCACGATCAGCAAAGGCGAGCACTGAAGCTTTCTTT
TRBJ1-4	TRBV12-3/TRBV12-4	.	.	CASSLDLVSGEKLFF	TGTGCCAGCAGTTTAGATCTAGTCTCAGGTGAAAAACTGTTTTTT
TRBJ1-1	TRBV20-1	few	.	CSAPRRGMAEAFF	TGCAGTGCTCCTCGGCGGGGGATGGCTGAAGCTTTCTTT
TRBJ2-1	TRBV24-1	few	.	CATSESGYNEQFF	TGTGCCACCAGTGAATCCGGGTACAATGAGCAGTTCTTC
TRBJ1-1	TRBV7-9	.	.	CATGVITEAFF	TGTGCCACCGGGGTAATCACTGAAGCTTTCTTT
TRBJ2-1	TRBV5-1	few	TRBD2	CASKLAGERNEQFF	TGCGCCAGCAAGCTAGCGGGGGAGAGGAATGAGCAGTTCTTC
TRBJ2-2	TRBV5-1	few	TRBD1	CASSPRDRMGVNTGELFF	TGCGCCAGCAGCCCTAGGGACAGGATGGGAGTAAACACCGGGGAGCTGTTTTTT
TRBJ2-6	TRBV4-3	once	.	CASSQDRLAGANVLTF	TGCGCCAGCAGCCAAGATCGCTTAGCTGGGGCCAACGTCCTGACTTTC
TRBJ2-7	TRBV24-1	.	.	CPTSGAASYEQYF	TGTCCCACCAGTGGGGCGGCATCCTACGAGCAGTACTTC
TRBJ2-3	TRBV14	few	.	CASSRWGNPDTDTQYF	TGTGCCAGCAGCCGGTGGGGGAATCCCGACACAGATACGCAGTATTTT
TRBJ2-1	TRBV3-1	.	TRBD2	CASSLSGRLTYNEQFF	TGTGCCAGCAGCCTTAGCGGGAGGCTCACTTACAATGAGCAGTTCTTC
TRBJ1-1	TRBV7-9	.	.	CASSFSPGTGNTEAFF	TGTGCCAGCAGCTTTAGTCCCGGGACGGGGAACACTGAAGCTTTCTTT
TRBJ1-2	TRBV2	few	.	CASSDGDYTF	TGTGCCAGCAGTGATGGTGACTACACCTTC
TRBJ2-7	TRBV28	.	.	CASSLEMTGPLRVRF	TGTGCCAGCAGTTTAGAAATGACCGGACCCCTGAGGGTCCGCTTC
TRBJ2-3	TRBV7-2	.	TRBD2	CASRRELAGGPTDTQYF	TGTGCCAGCAGGAGGGAGCTAGCGGGGGGGCCCACAGATACGCAGTATTTT
TRBJ1-4	TRBV20-1	.	.	CSARQASTNEKLFF	TGCAGTGCTAGACAGGCCTCAACTAATGAAAAACTGTTTTTT
TRBJ2-2	TRBV7-3	.	.	CASSKEAGVLFF	TGTGCCAGCAGCAAAGAGGCTGGGGTGCTGTTTTTT
TRBJ2-7	TRBV3-1	few	TRBD2	CASSHSSGGRYEQYF	TGTGCCAGCAGTCATTCTAGCGGGGGGCGCTACGAGCAGTACTTC
TRBJ2-7	TRBV7-9	.	.	CASSLETRYEQYF	TGTGCCAGCAGCTTAGAGACTCGGTACGAGCAGTACTTC
TRBJ2-5	TRBV10-3	few	.	CAISDPSRRNETQYF	TGTGCCATCAGTGATCCCTCGAGGAGGAACGAGACCCAGTACTTC
TRBJ1-6	TRBV18	few	.	CASSPAGGNSPLHF	TGTGCCAGCTCACCCGCAGGTGGCAATTCACCCCTCCACTTT
TRBJ2-5	TRBV29-1	.	.	CSVVQGGVQETQYF	TGCAGCGTTGTGCAGGGCGGGGTCCAAGAGACCCAGTACTTC
TRBJ2-1	TRBV12-3/TRBV12-4	few	TRBD2	CASRPGTRYDEQFF	TGTGCCAGCAGACCCGGGACTAGGTACGATGAGCAGTTCTTC
TRBJ2-5	TRBV5-1	.	TRBD1	CASSFLPRQGQETQYF	TGCGCCAGCAGCTTCCTCCCAAGACAGGGGCAGGAGACCCAGTACTTC
TRBJ2-1	TRBV29-1	.	TRBD1	CSVDLRDRGNEQFF	TGCAGCGTTGATCTCCGGGACAGGGGCAATGAGCAGTTCTTC
TRBJ1-5	TRBV12-3/TRBV12-4	many	.	CASTQGRGRSNQPQHF	TGTGCCAGCACCCAAGGGAGAGGCAGGTCCAATCAGCCCCAGCATTTT
TRBJ2-7	TRBV5-1	many	TRBD1	CASSTGDRGPYEQYF	TGCGCCAGCAGCACCGGGGACAGGGGTCCCTACGAGCAGTACTTC
TRBJ2-2	TRBV7-8	few	.	CASSLGPVGGELFF	TGTGCCAGCAGCTTAGGGCCGGTCGGCGGGGAGCTGTTTTTT
TRBJ2-3	TRBV2	few	.	CASSVTPRDTQYF	TGTGCCAGCAGTGTGACCCCGCGGGATACGCAGTATTTT
TRBJ1-2	TRBV28	.	.	CASMVARGVYGYTF	TGTGCCAGCATGGTTGCCAGGGGCGTGTATGGCTACACCTTC
TRBJ2-7	TRBV6-2/TRBV6-3	.	.	CASSYSSGTGREQYF	TGTGCCAGCAGTTACTCTTCAGGGACGGGCCGCGAGCAGTACTTC
TRBJ2-3	TRBV14	.	TRBD1	CASSQDHRGQGTDTQYF	TGTGCCAGCAGCCAAGATCATAGGGGGCAAGGCACAGATACGCAGTATTTT